The clone carrying this TCR beta chain was counted a few times. Its specificity is not known. The data were taken from a study of blood T cells in healthy people across ages. Whole-study results and caveats: Considered underestimates were the diversity estimates obtained from one million T cells. No conclusive comparison of naive versus antigen-experienced cells was possible with unsorted PBMCs. Donor CMV infection status was unknown, possibly confounding age-related changes in expanded clonotypes.

The germline V gene encodes CDR1 MNHEY and CDR2 SMNVEV (reference sequence). V was trimmed by 2 bases and J by 1 base, leaving 12 bases between them. The CDR3 length is 16 residues. The second PCR ran roughly 7 to 12 cycles with a sample-barcoded 5' primer and J-beta primers. TCRdb re-called the 5' RACE reads through MiXCR, storing one row per CDR3 protein. There are 550,000 to 700,000 distinct CDR3 sequences in the sample; approximately 30% occur only once, and about 18% lies in the top ten. The chain joins TRBV27 to TRBJ2-1, with D hard to call. The clonotype was recovered from a woman between 65 and 79 years old in good health. The sequenced sample consisted of blood. The CDR3 loop is CASSLVGLPSYNEQFF. Written as DNA, the CDR3 is TGTGCCAGCAGTTTAGTGGGCCTACCATCCTACAATGAGCAGTTCTTC.